These 32 T cell receptor beta chains came from one sample sequenced in a study of blood T cell repertoires in COVID-19. The table came from immunoSEQ multiplex PCR; TCRdb's copy has only in-frame clones and leaves some out. The sample has fewer than 400,000 clones; about 92% are singletons. The specimen sequenced was PBMCs or T cells enriched from blood (not recorded which). These receptor sequences come from a woman aged 25-40 years who had recovered from COVID-19.

This chain connects TRBV9 to TRBJ2-5; 8 nucleotides agree with TRBD2. CDR3 length equals 17 residues. Trimming cost V 3 bases and J 9 bases; bases outside gene matches: 19. Germline V gene sequence: CDR1 SGDLS, CDR2 YYNGEE. Written as DNA, the CDR3 is TGTGCCAGCAGCGACCCCCCGGAGCGGGGGCCCCGGAGTCCCCAGTACTTC. Translating it yields CASSDPPERGPRSPQYF.

The CDR3: CASRGGRWLYGYTF. The CDR3 DNA follows: TGTGCCAGCAGGGGAGGACGTTGGTTGTATGGCTACACCTTC. The chain employs TRBV28 and TRBJ1-2; D uncertain. There are 14 residues in the CDR3. Deletions cut 6 bases from V and 5 bases from J, with 16 bases between. The germline gives CDR1 MDHEN, CDR2 SYDVKM.

The chain recombines TRBV20-1 with TRBJ2-1; D call uncertain. In germline, CDR1 is DFQATT, CDR2 SNEGSKA (reference sequence). The CDR3 covers 11 residues. With 3 bases removed from V and 9 bases from J, the gap between germline ends came to 9 bases. The CDR3 region is CSARRPPEQFF. The CDR3 nucleotides are TGCAGTGCTAGGAGGCCCCCTGAGCAGTTCTTC.

In nucleotides, the CDR3 is TGTGCCAGCAGATCAAAGGGGGTCACTGAAGCTTTCTTT. It codes for CASRSKGVTEAFF. The chain uses TRBV28 and TRBJ1-1; D is perhaps TRBD1 (6 bases). V was pared by 6 bases and J by 4 bases, with 12 bases between. Per germline, CDR1 MDHEN and CDR2 SYDVKM. The CDR3 runs 13 residues. The full variable domain, its missing parts supplied by reference TRBV28 and TRBJ1-1, is DVKVTQSSRYLVKRTGEKVFLECVQDMDHENMFWYRQDPGLGLRLIYFSYDVKMKEKGDIPEGYSVSREKKERFSLILESASTNQTSMYLCASRSKGVTEAFFGQGTRLTVV.

The V gene is TRBV28, the J gene TRBJ1-2, with TRBD1 matching 7 bases. The V gene end was trimmed by 8 bases and the J gene end by 3 bases; junction bases not matched to a gene: 9. This CDR3 spans 14 amino acids. In germline, CDR1 is MDHEN, CDR2 SYDVKM. CDR3 amino acids: CASERGQGDYGYTF. CDR3 nucleotides: TGTGCCAGCGAAAGGGGGCAGGGGGACTATGGCTACACCTTC.

Here the CDR3 reads CASSRGDRATDTQYF. The CDR3 nucleotides read TGTGCCAGCAGCCGAGGGGACAGGGCAACAGATACGCAGTATTTT. V gene TRBV9 combines with J gene TRBJ2-3; TRBD1 matches at 9 bases. This CDR3 has 15 residues. After removal of 4 bases from V and 3 bases from J, the junction contained 6 bases not matched to a gene. Germline loops: CDR1 SGDLS, CDR2 YYNGEE. Full variable domain (outside the CDR3, taken from reference TRBV9 and TRBJ2-3): DSGVTQTPKHLITATGQRVTLRCSPRSGDLSVYWYQQSLDQGLQFLIQYYNGEERAKGNILERFSAQQFPDLHSELNLSSLELGDSALYFCASSRGDRATDTQYFGPGTRLTVL.

The chain recombines TRBV5-4 with TRBJ1-2; TRBD1 matches at 8 bases. CDR1 and CDR2 from the germline V gene are SGHNT and YYREEE (reference sequence). This CDR3 has 15 amino acids. V gave up 3 bases and J gave up 12 bases; unmatched junction bases: 16. The CDR3 DNA is TGTGCCAGCAGCTCAGAGGCCGGGACAGGTGCTCCAAACACCTTC. As protein: CASSSEAGTGAPNTF. Filled out from reference TRBV5-4 and TRBJ1-2, the complete variable domain reads ETGVTQSPTHLIKTRGQQVTLRCSSQSGHNTVSWYQQALGQGPQFIFQYYREEENGRGNFPPRFSGLQFPNYSSELNVNALELDDSALYLCASSSEAGTGAPNTFGSGTRLTVV.

The rearrangement uses TRBV7-2 and TRBJ2-3, with 8 bases matching TRBD1. Per the germline V gene, CDR1 is SGHTA and CDR2 is FQGNSA. V lost 1 base, J lost 2 bases, and 8 bases stayed unmatched. The CDR3 extends over 17 amino acids. The CDR3 bases are TGTGCCAGCAGCTTAGTATTCAGGACAGGGAACACAGATACGCAGTATTTT. Translated, it gives CASSLVFRTGNTDTQYF.

This clone was observed a single time. The V call is TRBV12-3 or TRBV12-4, the J call TRBJ1-6, with D perhaps matching TRBD1 (5 bases). This CDR3 is built from 12 residues. V lost 2 bases to trimming and J lost 13 bases, with 9 bases between them. The CDR3 reads CASSLTGIPLHF. The CDR3 bases are TGTGCCAGCAGTTTAACAGGCATTCCCCTCCACTTT.

The gene calls are TRBV28 and TRBJ2-4; 12 bases fit TRBD2. V lost 5 bases and J lost 5; bases outside the gene matches: 7. Germline V gives CDR1 MDHEN, CDR2 SYDVKM. The CDR3 extends over 16 amino acids. CDR3 amino acids: CASSRATSGSQNIQYF. In DNA, the CDR3 is TGTGCCAGCAGTCGAGCGACTAGCGGGAGTCAAAACATTCAGTACTTC.

This chain uses TRBV28 with TRBJ1-6; 8 bases are shared with TRBD1. The V segment lost 1 base and the J segment 7 bases; nucleotides outside the gene matches: 6. Germline V gene data show CDR1 as MDHEN and CDR2 as SYDVKM. CDR3 length: 16 residues. The CDR3, as DNA: TGTGCCAGCAGTTTATCTCCGACAGGGGTAAATTCACCCCTCCACTTT. Translation: CASSLSPTGVNSPLHF.

Comments on this clone: A junction boundary mismatches the germline segment, possibly from a read error. This chain links TRBV7-7 with TRBJ2-1; no firm D call. This CDR3 is 14 amino acids long. Germline assignment: CDR1 SSHAT and CDR2 FNYEAQ (reference sequence). Here the CDR3 DNA reads TGTGCTAGCAGCTTTAGATACGGAGACAATGAGCAGTTCTTC. Residues: CASSFRYGDNEQFF. Complete variable domain (other parts from reference TRBV7-7 and TRBJ2-1): GAGVSQSPRYKVTKRGQDVTLRCDPISSHATLYWYQQALGQGPEFLTYFNYEAQPDKSGLPSDRFSAERPEGSISTLTIQRTEQRDSAMYRCASSFRYGDNEQFFGPGTRLTVL.

The V gene is TRBV12-3 or TRBV12-4, the J gene TRBJ2-7; TRBD1 matches at 7 bases. The CDR3 length is 13 residues. Trimming took 7 bases from V and 3 from J; bases not matched to a gene: 6. DNA for the CDR3: TGTGCCAGCACCAACTCAGGGGGCTACGAGCAGTACTTC. Translating gives CASTNSGGYEQYF.

The chain couples TRBV7-6 to TRBJ1-1, with D maybe TRBD1 (5 bases). With 5 bases removed from V and 1 base from J, the gap between germline ends came to 17 bases. CDR3 size: 16 residues. Per the germline V gene, CDR1 is SGHVS and CDR2 is FNYEAQ. As DNA, the CDR3 is TGTGCCAGCAGCCTTGAACCGGGAGGGGCGAACACTGAAGCTTTCTTT. Amino acids: CASSLEPGGANTEAFF.

The chain is built from TRBV4-1 and TRBJ2-5; TRBD1 matches 9 bases. The germline V gene encodes CDR1 MGHRA and CDR2 YSYEKL. The CDR3 sequence is 16 residues long. V shed 1 base and J 4 bases; nucleotides not matched to a gene: 7. This chain's CDR3 is CASSQGATGGGETQYF. CDR3 DNA sequence: TGCGCCAGCAGCCAAGGAGCCACAGGGGGCGGAGAGACCCAGTACTTC.

This sequence joins TRBV11-2 and TRBJ1-4; 12 bases are a match to TRBD1. From germline, CDR1 is SGHAT and CDR2 FQNNGV. The CDR3 is made up of 16 amino acids. The J segment lost 8 bases and the V segment lost 5 bases, leaving 9 bases of the junction unmatched. CDR3 protein: CASSAIRDRGREKLFF. The CDR3 DNA reads TGTGCCAGCAGCGCGATCCGGGACAGGGGGCGAGAAAAACTGTTTTTT.

The chain is built from TRBV7-9 and TRBJ2-1; 8 bases are a match to TRBD2. CDR3 length: 17 amino acids. V lost 5 bases, J lost 7 bases, and 16 bases stayed unmatched. From germline, CDR1 is SEHNR and CDR2 FQNEAQ (reference sequence). CDR3 nucleotide sequence: TGTGCCAGCAGCCCGGCCCTGGCGGGAGGTTTTAGGAATGAGCAGTTCTTC. Protein product: CASSPALAGGFRNEQFF.

The V gene is TRBV7-2, the J gene TRBJ1-1; TRBD1 agrees at 7 bases. The CDR3 sequence is 16 residues long. Germline CDR1 and CDR2: SGHTA and FQGNSA. After removal of 0 bases from V and 4 bases from J, the junction contained 8 bases not matched to a gene. The CDR3 DNA reads as TGTGCCAGCAGCTTAGCAGGGGGCTTAAGGCTCACTGAAGCTTTCTTT. The encoded protein is CASSLAGGLRLTEAFF.

This clone was recorded a few times. The gene calls are TRBV7-9 and TRBJ1-1; 8 nucleotides agree with TRBD1. The V segment lost 2 bases and the J segment 3 bases; nucleotides outside the gene matches: 5. This CDR3 is 15 amino acids long. Germline V CDR1 and CDR2: SEHNR, FQNEAQ (reference sequence). Written as DNA, the CDR3 is TGTGCCAGCAGCTTAACTACAGGGGGGGACACTGAAGCTTTCTTT. It yields the protein CASSLTTGGDTEAFF.

The chain has TRBV7-9 and TRBJ2-3, with 13 bases lining up with TRBD2. Germline V gene sequence: CDR1 SEHNR, CDR2 FQNEAQ (reference sequence). V shed 5 bases, J shed 6 bases, and the junction held 8 bases outside the gene matches. The CDR3 length is 16 residues. The DNA for the CDR3 is TGTGCCAGCAGCCCCGGACTAGCGGGGGCTGCGGATACGCAGTATTTT. Protein: CASSPGLAGAADTQYF.

The V call is TRBV28, the J call TRBJ2-7, with 10 bases aligning to TRBD2. V lost 5 bases, J lost 6 bases, and 10 bases stayed unmatched. CDR1 and CDR2 from the germline V gene are MDHEN and SYDVKM. There are 15 residues in the CDR3. CDR3 sequence reads: CASSPHLAGAVEQYF. The CDR3 bases are TGTGCCAGCAGTCCCCATCTAGCGGGAGCTGTCGAGCAGTACTTC. The variable domain in full, completed from reference TRBV28 and TRBJ2-7, reads DVKVTQSSRYLVKRTGEKVFLECVQDMDHENMFWYRQDPGLGLRLIYFSYDVKMKEKGDIPEGYSVSREKKERFSLILESASTNQTSMYLCASSPHLAGAVEQYFGPGTRLTVT.

Concerning this clone: The identical CDR3 is also encoded by other nucleotide sequences in the sample. The chain carries TRBV5-1 and TRBJ2-3; 11 bases match TRBD2. V dropped 0 bases and J dropped 4; count of bases not matched to a gene: 1. Germline-derived CDR1 and CDR2 are SGHRS and YFSETQ. The CDR3 loop spans 15 amino acids. CDR3 sequence: CASSLGLAGSDTQYF. The CDR3 DNA sequence: TGCGCCAGCAGCTTGGGACTAGCGGGATCAGATACGCAGTATTTT.

The rearrangement links TRBV3-1 (or the pseudogene TRBV3-2) to TRBJ1-5; D is ambiguous. Trimming stripped 1 base from V and 0 bases from J, with 13 bases between. This CDR3 comprises 17 residues. Germline V gene data show CDR1 as LGHDT and CDR2 as YNNKEL (reference sequence). This CDR3 reads CASSQGATASSNQPQHF. DNA for the CDR3: TGTGCCAGCAGCCAAGGGGCGACGGCCTCTAGCAATCAGCCCCAGCATTTT.

This chain joins TRBV4-2 and TRBJ2-1, with 10 bases that match TRBD2. The germline V gene encodes CDR1 LGHNA and CDR2 YNFKEQ. The length of the CDR3 is 16 residues. The trim removed 0 bases at V and 10 bases at J, leaving 9 bases unmatched. CDR3 coding DNA: TGTGCCAGCAGCCAAGATTGGGCTAGCGGGGGCCGGGAGCAGTTCTTC. Its translation: CASSQDWASGGREQFF.

This chain links TRBV30 with TRBJ1-6; 8 bases fit TRBD1. Germline CDR1 is GTSNPN and CDR2 is SVGIG (reference sequence). The CDR3 is 15 amino acids. V lost 2 bases and J lost 9; bases outside the gene matches: 9. The CDR3 nucleotides are TGTGCCTGGAGTTTCTTGGACAGGGACCTTTCACCCCTCCACTTT. It encodes CAWSFLDRDLSPLHF.

This chain joins TRBV7-3 and TRBJ2-6; D is possibly TRBD2 (5 bases). The germline gives CDR1 SGHTA, CDR2 FQGTGA. The CDR3 is made up of 15 amino acids. Trimming took off 2 bases at V and 2 bases at J, with 7 bases between the two ends. CDR3 coding DNA: TGTGCCAGCAGCTTAGAGGGTACTGGGGCCAACGTCCTGACTTTC. It specifies CASSLEGTGANVLTF.

This chain joins TRBV24-1 and TRBJ2-4; 8 nucleotides agree with TRBD1. J lost 3 bases, V lost 2 bases, and 5 bases had no gene match. Germline assignment: CDR1 KGHDR and CDR2 SFDVKD. The CDR3 is made up of 16 amino acids. The CDR3 reads CATSDSGGVGKNIQYF. The CDR3 DNA is TGTGCCACCAGTGATTCAGGGGGCGTCGGCAAAAACATTCAGTACTTC.

The rearrangement joins TRBV7-9 to TRBJ2-5, with 9 bases aligning to TRBD2. CDR1 SEHNR and CDR2 FQNEAQ come from the germline V gene (reference sequence). Trimming removed 5 bases from V and 5 bases from J; junction bases left unmatched: 9. CDR3 length: 15 residues. This CDR3 is CASSPRGTSMETQYF. CDR3 sequence (DNA): TGTGCCAGCAGCCCTAGAGGGACTAGCATGGAGACCCAGTACTTC.

This rearrangement joins TRBV13 to TRBJ2-1; the match to TRBD2 covers 11 bases. Germline V gene sequence: CDR1 PRHDT, CDR2 FYEKMQ (reference sequence). The J segment lost 5 bases and the V segment lost 5 bases, leaving 5 bases of the junction unmatched. CDR3 length: 15 residues. The CDR3 region is CASSAPGLADNEQFF. CDR3 in DNA: TGTGCCAGCAGCGCCCCGGGACTAGCGGACAATGAGCAGTTCTTC.

Only one count was recorded for this clone. The chain is built from TRBV5-1 and TRBJ2-1; 11 bases align to TRBD2. Trimming cost V 0 bases and J 0 bases; bases outside gene matches: 11. This CDR3 spans 20 amino acids. Germline CDR1 and CDR2: SGHRS and YFSETQ. The CDR3 region has the DNA TGCGCCAGCAGCTTGGGGGCGGGACTAGCGGTTACGAGCTCCTACAATGAGCAGTTCTTC. Its translation: CASSLGAGLAVTSSYNEQFF.

The rearrangement uses TRBV28 and TRBJ1-4; the match to TRBD1 covers 7 bases. Germline trimming cut 0 bases from V and 4 bases from J; bases unmatched to any gene: 5. The CDR3 consists of 16 residues. Germline CDR1 MDHEN, CDR2 SYDVKM. The CDR3 region is CASSLWRGPNNEKLFF. The CDR3 nucleotides are TGTGCCAGCAGTTTATGGAGGGGGCCAAATAATGAAAAACTGTTTTTT.

Remarks on this clone: At the DNA level, this CDR3 is encoded by other sequences in the same sample as well. The chain has TRBV18 and TRBJ2-2; the D is unclear. Trimming cost V 2 bases and J 1 base, with 5 bases left between them. Germline V lookup: CDR1 KGHSH, CDR2 LQKENI. This CDR3 spans 14 amino acids. The CDR3 bases are TGTGCCAGCTCACCAGGCCAGAACACCGGGGAGCTGTTTTTT. Translation: CASSPGQNTGELFF.